This T cell receptor (beta chain) appears in the sequencing data of a study of naive and memory T cell subsets. Of note for this clonotype: Its antigen is still unknown.

General study results and limits: A few larger clonotypes appeared in naive repertoires, especially CD8, possibly memory cells re-expressing CD45RA. In naive cells, over 95% of TCR sequences were seen only once. There was no ground truth to check naive and memory subset results.

Two oligonucleotides, mixed equimolar, formed the beta constant-region primer covering TRBC1 and TRBC2. The ligated cDNA underwent four PCR rounds using SP2 and nested alpha and beta constant-region primers. TCRdb used MiXCR to reprocess the UMI-ligation and nested PCR reads, holding one entry per CDR3 protein. The sample has roughly 140,000 distinct CDR3 sequences, more than 15% seen once. This CDR3 comprises 16 residues. V was pared by 0 bases and J by 6 bases, with 7 bases of the junction left unmatched. CDR1 MNHNS and CDR2 SASEGT come from the germline V gene. The chain has TRBV6-1 and TRBJ1-5; 8 bases agree with TRBD1. Material for sequencing was naive CD8+ T cells from blood. The TCR originated in a human donor in good health. This CDR3 reads CASSEALDRVPQPQHF. The CDR3 DNA sequence: TGTGCCAGCAGTGAAGCGTTGGACAGGGTCCCTCAGCCCCAGCATTTT.